One sample yielded the 11 T cell receptor beta chains listed below, sequenced in a study of blood T cell repertoires in COVID-19. Using immunoSEQ multiplex PCR, the repertoire was profiled, and TCRdb retains in-frame clones only, with some absent. The sample consists of around 93,000 clones, 75% to 85% of them appearing once. Input material: peripheral blood. The receptors derive from a man aged 55 to 70 with acute or convalescent COVID-19.

Written as DNA, the CDR3 is TGTGCCAGCAGCTCCGGGACAGGGAGAGGCTACACCTTC. Encoded protein: CASSSGTGRGYTF. The J gene is TRBJ1-2, the V gene TRBV2, with TRBD1 matching 9 bases. Germline V lookup: CDR1 SNHLY, CDR2 FYNNEI. This CDR3 spans 13 amino acids. Trimming cost V 6 bases and J 8 bases; bases outside gene matches: 7.

The genes are TRBV9 and TRBJ2-1, with TRBD2 identical over 7 bases. Germline-derived CDR1 and CDR2 are SGDLS and YYNGEE. The V segment lost 0 bases and the J segment 6 bases; nucleotides outside the gene matches: 9. The CDR3 contains 16 residues. The CDR3 DNA sequence: TGTGCCAGCAGCGTAGAGGGGAGGGCCCTCAGCAATGAGCAGTTCTTC. This codes for CASSVEGRALSNEQFF. The full variable domain, its missing parts supplied by reference TRBV9 and TRBJ2-1, is DSGVTQTPKHLITATGQRVTLRCSPRSGDLSVYWYQQSLDQGLQFLIQYYNGEERAKGNILERFSAQQFPDLHSELNLSSLELGDSALYFCASSVEGRALSNEQFFGPGTRLTVL.

This chain connects TRBV7-6 to TRBJ2-2; tentatively, D is TRBD2 (6 bases). The CDR3 is 16 residues long. V was clipped by 2 bases and J by 2 bases, with 12 bases between them. Germline assignment: CDR1 SGHVS and CDR2 FNYEAQ. CDR3 coding DNA: TGTGCCAGCAGCTTAAACCAGGGAGGAAACACCGGGGAGCTGTTTTTT. Translating gives CASSLNQGGNTGELFF.

The sample holds a few counts of this clone. V is TRBV11-2 and J is TRBJ1-1, with no clear D. The CDR3 sequence is 13 residues long. V gave up 1 base and J gave up 1 base, with 4 bases separating them. Germline lookup yields CDR1 SGHAT and CDR2 FQNNGV. CDR3 residues: CASSLGQNTEAFF. The DNA for the CDR3 is TGTGCCAGCAGCTTAGGGCAGAACACTGAAGCTTTCTTT.

This clone came up a few times. The V and J genes are TRBV19 and TRBJ2-1; D is possibly TRBD1 (6 bases). The CDR3 spans 14 residues. Trimming removed 5 bases at V and 5 bases at J, with 13 bases between. The germline gives CDR1 LNHDA, CDR2 SQIVND (reference sequence). CDR3 DNA: TGTGCCAGTAGTGTCCGGGACATAAACAATGAGCAGTTCTTC. Encoded protein: CASSVRDINNEQFF.

The rearrangement joins TRBV14 to TRBJ1-1; tentatively, D is TRBD1 (5 bases). V lost 4 bases and J lost 4, with 13 bases in between. This CDR3 is built from 14 residues. Germline CDR1 is SGHDN and CDR2 is FVKESK. Here the CDR3 reads CASSPTDRFTEAFF. The CDR3 DNA reads TGTGCCAGCAGCCCGACCGACAGATTCACTGAAGCTTTCTTT.

V gene TRBV27 combines with J gene TRBJ2-5, with 10 nucleotides matching TRBD1. J gave up 2 bases and V 5 bases, and 2 bases lay outside the gene matches. The germline gives CDR1 MNHEY, CDR2 SMNVEV (reference sequence). The CDR3 is 14 residues long. The CDR3 region has the DNA TGTGCCAGCAGTCCGGACAGGGGGCAAGAGACCCAGTACTTC. This codes for CASSPDRGQETQYF.

The chain uses TRBV19 and TRBJ1-2; D is undetermined. Per the germline V gene, CDR1 is LNHDA and CDR2 is SQIVND (reference sequence). This CDR3 contains 15 residues. Trimming left V 5 bases short and J 3 bases short, with 16 bases between. This CDR3 reads CASSPPGKRDYGYTF. In DNA form, the CDR3 reads TGTGCCAGTAGTCCCCCCGGGAAAAGGGACTATGGCTACACCTTC.

This rearrangement joins TRBV10-3 to TRBJ2-1; maybe TRBD2 (7 bases). V lost 6 bases to trimming and J lost 6 bases, with 15 bases between them. CDR1 is ENHRY, CDR2 SYGVKD, per germline. CDR3 length: 14 residues. CDR3 residues: CAIRGDGGRNEQFF. CDR3 nucleotides: TGTGCCATCAGAGGCGACGGGGGGCGCAATGAGCAGTTCTTC.

The chain uses TRBV7-8 and TRBJ2-7, with D uncertain. V lost 1 base, J lost 3 bases, and 4 bases lay in between. The CDR3 extends over 12 amino acids. CDR1 is SGHVS and CDR2 is FQNEAQ in the germline V gene. The CDR3 reads CASSLDNYEQYF. The CDR3, as DNA: TGTGCCAGCAGCTTAGATAACTACGAGCAGTACTTC.

The CDR3 nucleotides read TGTGCCAGCTCACCGGACAGGGTGTATTACGAGCAGTACGTC. It encodes CASSPDRVYYEQYV. This sequence joins TRBV18 and TRBJ2-7; TRBD1 aligns across 8 bases. The CDR3 has 14 amino acids. CDR1 and CDR2 from the germline V gene are KGHSH and LQKENI. V was clipped by 3 bases and J by 4 bases; unmatched bases: 5.